This T cell receptor (beta chain) comes out of a study of lymphopenia after photon versus proton radiotherapy. Study results and caveats: A bigger post-nadir fall in TCR diversity correlated inversely with survival time in deceased patients.

Sequencing was performed with immunoSEQ multiplex PCR; in TCRdb, only in-frame clones are kept and a portion is missing. The sample includes 50,000 to 70,000 clones, roughly 87% seen only once; the top ten take 13%. CDR3 length: 15 amino acids. The germline V gene encodes CDR1 SGDLS and CDR2 YYNGEE. Trimming cost V 4 bases and J 8 bases, with 19 bases left between them. Concerning this clone: The antigen remains unidentified.

This sequence originates from an older man with esophageal cancer. The sample consisted of peripheral blood, taken from a patient treated with proton-based radiotherapy. The chain couples TRBV9 to TRBJ2-1, with D possibly being TRBD1 (7 bases). CDR3 in DNA: TGTGCCAGCAGCCCAGGAGGAGGAGGGGGCGATGAGCAGTTCTTC. It encodes CASSPGGGGGDEQFF.